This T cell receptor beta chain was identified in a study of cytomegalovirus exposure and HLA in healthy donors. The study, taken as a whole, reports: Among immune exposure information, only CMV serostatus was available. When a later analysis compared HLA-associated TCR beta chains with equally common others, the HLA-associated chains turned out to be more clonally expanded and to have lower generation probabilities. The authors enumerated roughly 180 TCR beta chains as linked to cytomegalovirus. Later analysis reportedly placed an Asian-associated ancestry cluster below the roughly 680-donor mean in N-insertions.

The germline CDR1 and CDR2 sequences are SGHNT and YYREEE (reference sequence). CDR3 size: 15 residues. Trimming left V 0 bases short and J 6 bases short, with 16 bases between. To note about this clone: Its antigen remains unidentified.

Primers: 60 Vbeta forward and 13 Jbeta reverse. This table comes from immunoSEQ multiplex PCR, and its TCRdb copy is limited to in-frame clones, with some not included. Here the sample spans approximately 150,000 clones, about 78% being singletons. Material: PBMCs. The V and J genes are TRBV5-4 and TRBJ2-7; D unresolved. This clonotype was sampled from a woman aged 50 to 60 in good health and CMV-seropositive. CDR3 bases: TGTGCCAGCAGCTTGGTGGCTAGAGGTTCTCTCGAGCAGTACTTC. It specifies CASSLVARGSLEQYF.